The 17 T cell receptor beta chains below all came from one sample that was sequenced in a study of cytomegalovirus exposure and HLA in healthy donors. PCR primers comprised 60 Vbeta and 13 Jbeta primers. TCRdb's copy holds only in-frame clones and misses some; the assay was immunoSEQ multiplex PCR. Altogether more than 100,000 clones are present, under 10% being singletons, with the ten largest covering more than 6.5%. Source material: PBMCs. The receptor source for this set is a woman in her 40s in good health and CMV-seropositive.

This chain links TRBV2 with TRBJ1-1; the D gene is possibly TRBD1 (5 bases). Per the germline V gene, CDR1 is SNHLY and CDR2 is FYNNEI. V was clipped by 5 bases and J by 0 bases, with 13 bases between them. The CDR3 extends over 15 amino acids. CDR3 protein: CASSFLGAVNTEAFF. The CDR3 nucleotides are TGTGCCAGCAGTTTTCTAGGGGCCGTGAACACTGAAGCTTTCTTT.

The chain recombines TRBV11-3 with TRBJ1-6; D not certain. The germline CDR1 and CDR2 sequences are SGHNT and YENEEA. Deletions cut 7 bases from V and 10 bases from J, with 14 bases between. CDR3 size: 13 residues. The CDR3 coding sequence is TGTGCCAGCACCCCGACTCCTGGCTCACCCCTCCACTTT. It yields the protein CASTPTPGSPLHF. Combining the CDR3 with reference TRBV11-3 and TRBJ1-6 gives the whole variable domain EAGVVQSPRYKIIEKKQPVAFWCNPISGHNTLYWYLQNLGQGPELLIRYENEEAVDDSQLPKDRFSAERLKGVDSTLKIQPAELGDSAVYLCASTPTPGSPLHFGNGTRLTVT.

This clone turned up a few times. The rearrangement uses TRBV7-9 and TRBJ2-3; possibly TRBD2 for D (6 bases). The CDR3 has 13 residues. V lost 11 bases to trimming and J lost 0 bases, with 12 bases between them. CDR1 and CDR2 from the germline V gene are SEHNR and FQNEAQ (reference sequence). The CDR3: CAFSAGSTDTQYF. CDR3 sequence (DNA): TGTGCCTTCTCCGCGGGGAGCACAGATACGCAGTATTTT.

This clone has only a few counts. The CDR3 loop reads CASSRTGNNNEQFF. As DNA, the CDR3 is TGTGCCAGCAGTCGGACAGGGAATAACAATGAGCAGTTCTTC. The chain employs TRBV6-6 and TRBJ2-1, with 8 positions matching TRBD1. This CDR3 contains 14 residues. V was clipped by 5 bases and J by 5 bases; unmatched bases: 5. The germline CDR1 and CDR2 sequences are MNHNY and SVGAGI (reference sequence).

This clone was detected only a few times. The V and J genes are TRBV7-9 and TRBJ1-2, with D unclear. The V gene lost 4 bases and the J gene lost 6 bases, with 18 bases spanning the gap. The CDR3 contains 15 residues. Germline V gives CDR1 SEHNR, CDR2 FQNEAQ (reference sequence). This CDR3 is CASSSTAGDWDGYTF. Here the CDR3 DNA reads TGTGCCAGCAGCTCCACCGCAGGTGATTGGGATGGCTACACCTTC.

This clone was found a few times. V usage is TRBV11-3 and J usage is TRBJ1-5; D unresolved. CDR3 length equals 13 residues. V was trimmed by 5 bases and J by 3 bases, leaving 8 bases between them. Germline lookup yields CDR1 SGHNT and CDR2 YENEEA. The CDR3 DNA is TGTGCCAGCAGCCGAGGGATCAATCAGCCCCAGCATTTT. Translating gives CASSRGINQPQHF.

This clone was seen only a few times. A junction boundary mismatches the germline segment, possibly from a read error. The rearrangement uses TRBV5-1 and TRBJ1-5; D gene uncertain. Looked up from germline, CDR1 is SGHRS and CDR2 is YFSETQ. This CDR3 comprises 14 residues. The CDR3 here is CASRRDYSNQLQHF. The CDR3 region has the DNA TGCGCCAGCAGAAGAGATTATAGCAATCAGCTCCAGCATTTT.

The gene calls are TRBV7-3 and TRBJ1-3; TRBD1 is a possible D gene (5 bases). The germline CDR1 and CDR2 sequences are SGHTA and FQGTGA. CDR3 length: 14 amino acids. The V gene lost 5 bases and the J gene lost 4 bases, with 12 bases spanning the gap. CDR3 nucleotides: TGTGCCAGCAGCGGGGGGGGGTCGGGAAACACCATATATTTT. Translating gives CASSGGGSGNTIYF.

This clone was counted only a few times. V and J are TRBV7-9 and TRBJ1-2; D ambiguous. Germline V gives CDR1 SEHNR, CDR2 FQNEAQ (reference sequence). With 2 bases removed from V and 6 bases from J, the gap between germline ends came to 4 bases. The CDR3 loop spans 11 amino acids. The CDR3 DNA reads as TGTGCCAGCAGCTTAATCGATGGCTACACCTTC. Amino acids: CASSLIDGYTF.

The sample holds a few counts of this clone. The chain employs TRBV12-5 and TRBJ1-2, with D possibly matching TRBD1 (5 bases). This CDR3 has 14 residues. Germline CDR1 LGHNT, CDR2 FRNRAP. Trimming left V 0 bases short and J 4 bases short, with 9 bases between. CDR3: CASGLVGGTYGYTF. The CDR3 nucleotides read TGTGCTAGTGGTTTGGTAGGCGGGACCTATGGCTACACCTTC.

Concerning this clone: A junction end diverges from the germline sequence, so it may reflect a read error. Other DNA sequences from this sample encode an identical CDR3 as well. The chain has TRBV7-9 and TRBJ2-7; tentatively, D is TRBD1 (6 bases). Per the germline V gene, CDR1 is SEHNR and CDR2 is FQNEAQ (reference sequence). The CDR3 covers 16 residues. CDR3 region: CASSLEAGARPYEKYF. The CDR3 nucleotides read TGTGCCAGCAGCTTAGAGGCAGGGGCCAGACCATACGAGAAGTACTTT.

Only a few counts were recorded for this clone. CDR3: CASSEALLGVDEKLFF. The CDR3 DNA is TGTGCCAGCAGTGAAGCGCTGTTAGGGGTTGATGAAAAACTGTTTTTT. This chain connects TRBV2 to TRBJ1-4, with D perhaps TRBD1 (5 bases). Germline V lookup: CDR1 SNHLY, CDR2 FYNNEI. V was trimmed by 0 bases and J by 6 bases, leaving 14 bases between them. The CDR3 consists of 16 residues.

This clone showed up just a few times. The V gene is TRBV5-1, the J gene TRBJ2-4, with D tentatively TRBD2 (6 bases). With 4 bases removed from V and 5 bases from J, the gap between germline ends came to 16 bases. The germline V gene has CDR1 SGHRS and CDR2 YFSETQ. The length of the CDR3 is 15 residues. For the CDR3, the DNA is TGCGCCAGCAGCCAAACCCCCGGGGGTCAAAACATTCAGTACTTC. Protein product: CASSQTPGGQNIQYF.

The V and J genes are TRBV7-9 and TRBJ2-3; TRBD1 matches at 8 bases. Germline V gene sequence: CDR1 SEHNR, CDR2 FQNEAQ (reference sequence). The J segment lost 4 bases and the V segment lost 5 bases, leaving 8 bases of the junction unmatched. This CDR3 contains 15 residues. The CDR3 spells CASSPRDRSPDTQYF. Here the CDR3 DNA reads TGTGCCAGCAGCCCCAGGGACAGGTCCCCAGATACGCAGTATTTT.

J is TRBJ2-1 and V is TRBV5-6; the match to TRBD2 covers 7 bases. Germline-derived CDR1 and CDR2 are SGHDT and YYEEEE. The CDR3 runs to 17 residues. The junction had 11 bases not matched to a gene; V was cut back by 3 bases and J by 2 bases. The CDR3 bases are TGTGCCAGCAGCTCGCCCCCCTCTAGCGGTCCCTACAATGAGCAGTTCTTC. Amino acids: CASSSPPSSGPYNEQFF.

This clone was observed a few times. V usage is TRBV7-9 and J usage is TRBJ2-7, with D perhaps TRBD1 (6 bases). Germline assignment: CDR1 SEHNR and CDR2 FQNEAQ (reference sequence). V was trimmed by 2 bases and J by 6 bases, leaving 8 bases between them. The length of the CDR3 is 12 residues. CDR3 nucleotide sequence: TGTGCCAGCAGCTTAACCAGGGGCGAGCAGTACTTC. Its translation is CASSLTRGEQYF.

This clone was observed a few times. The rearrangement uses TRBV6-6 and TRBJ2-3, with D possibly TRBD2 on 7 matching bases. CDR1 and CDR2 (germline): MNHNY, SVGAGI (reference sequence). The CDR3 length is 15 residues. Between the trimmed V and J ends, which lost 4 bases and 0 bases, there was a span of 11 bases. The DNA for the CDR3 is TGTGCCAGCAGTTGGGAGGGGGGGAGCACAGATACGCAGTATTTT. As protein: CASSWEGGSTDTQYF.